This T cell receptor beta chain is drawn from a study of CD8+ T cells in alopecia areata. Study outcomes and limitations: Patients displayed less clarity in TCR sharing than mice, a finding possibly related to HLA.

With respect to this clone: Its matching antigen is unknown.

RNA was isolated and reverse transcribed to cDNA, the sequencing template. Assay: immunoSEQ multiplex PCR; the TCRdb copy retains only in-frame clones and omits some. The sample lists some 190,000 clones; roughly 70% were seen once. The treatment here: oral pan-JAK inhibitor, 5-10 mg twice daily. V gave up 5 bases and J gave up 7 bases, with 14 bases separating them. From germline, CDR1 is ENHRY and CDR2 SYGVKD. The CDR3 covers 13 residues. This material consisted of CD4+ T cells sorted from blood, taken around week 49, from a patient treated with tofacitinib. The chain uses TRBV10-3 and TRBJ1-1; D is unresolved. This clonotype was obtained from a human donor with alopecia areata. The CDR3 DNA sequence: TGTGCCATCAGTCGCGGCCCTACAAATGAAGCTTTCTTT. As protein: CAISRGPTNEAFF.